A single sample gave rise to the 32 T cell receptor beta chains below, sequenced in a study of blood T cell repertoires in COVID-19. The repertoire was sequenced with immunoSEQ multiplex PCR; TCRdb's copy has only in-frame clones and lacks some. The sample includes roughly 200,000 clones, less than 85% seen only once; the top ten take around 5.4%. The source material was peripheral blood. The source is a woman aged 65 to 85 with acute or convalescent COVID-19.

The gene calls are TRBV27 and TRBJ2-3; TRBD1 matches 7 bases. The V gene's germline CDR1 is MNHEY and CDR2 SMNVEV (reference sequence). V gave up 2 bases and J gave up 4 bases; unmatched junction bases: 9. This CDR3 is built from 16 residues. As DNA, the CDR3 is TGTGCCAGCAGTTTAGGGGCAGGGGGTCCCCCAGATACGCAGTATTTT. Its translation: CASSLGAGGPPDTQYF.

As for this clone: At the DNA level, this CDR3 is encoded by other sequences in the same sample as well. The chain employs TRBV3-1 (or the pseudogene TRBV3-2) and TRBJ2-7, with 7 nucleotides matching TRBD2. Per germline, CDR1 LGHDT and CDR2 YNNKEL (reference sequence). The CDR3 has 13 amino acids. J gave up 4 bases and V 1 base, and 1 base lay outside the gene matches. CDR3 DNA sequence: TGTGCCAGCAGCCAAGCTAGCGGTTACGAGCAGTACTTC. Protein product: CASSQASGYEQYF.

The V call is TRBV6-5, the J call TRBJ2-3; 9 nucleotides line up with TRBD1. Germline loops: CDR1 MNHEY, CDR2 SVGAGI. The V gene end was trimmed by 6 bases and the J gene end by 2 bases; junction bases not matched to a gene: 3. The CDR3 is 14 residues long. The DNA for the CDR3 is TGTGCCAGCAGGGACAGGGGCTACACAGATACGCAGTATTTT. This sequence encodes CASRDRGYTDTQYF.

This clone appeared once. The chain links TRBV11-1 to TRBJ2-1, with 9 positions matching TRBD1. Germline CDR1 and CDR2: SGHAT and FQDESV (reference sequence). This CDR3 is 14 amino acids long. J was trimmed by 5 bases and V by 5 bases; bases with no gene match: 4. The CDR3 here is CASSLQGANNEQFF. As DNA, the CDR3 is TGTGCCAGCAGCCTACAGGGGGCCAACAATGAGCAGTTCTTC. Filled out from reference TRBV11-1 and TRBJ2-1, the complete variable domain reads EAEVAQSPRYKITEKSQAVAFWCDPISGHATLYWYRQILGQGPELLVQFQDESVVDDSQLPKDRFSAERLKGVDSTLKIQPAELGDSAMYLCASSLQGANNEQFFGPGTRLTVL.

The CDR3 DNA follows: TGTGCCAGTAGTATCAGGGACAGCGGGTACAATGAGCAGTTCTTC. Amino acid sequence: CASSIRDSGYNEQFF. This chain links TRBV19 with TRBJ2-1; the D gene is possibly TRBD1 (7 bases). The germline V gene has CDR1 LNHDA and CDR2 SQIVND (reference sequence). This CDR3 region has 15 residues. V was pared by 3 bases and J by 4 bases, with 13 bases between.

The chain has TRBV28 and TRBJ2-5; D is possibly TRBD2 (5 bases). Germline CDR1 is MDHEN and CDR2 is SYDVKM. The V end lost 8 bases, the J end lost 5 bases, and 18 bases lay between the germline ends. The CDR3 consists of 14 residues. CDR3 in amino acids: CASGRPEGGETQYF. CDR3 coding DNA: TGTGCCAGCGGGAGACCAGAGGGTGGGGAGACCCAGTACTTC.

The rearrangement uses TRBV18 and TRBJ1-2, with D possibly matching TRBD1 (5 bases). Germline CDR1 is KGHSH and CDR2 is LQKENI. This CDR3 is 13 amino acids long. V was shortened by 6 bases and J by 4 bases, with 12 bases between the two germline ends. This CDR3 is CASSPDRSYGYTF. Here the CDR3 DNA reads TGTGCCAGCTCCCCCGACAGATCCTATGGCTACACCTTC.

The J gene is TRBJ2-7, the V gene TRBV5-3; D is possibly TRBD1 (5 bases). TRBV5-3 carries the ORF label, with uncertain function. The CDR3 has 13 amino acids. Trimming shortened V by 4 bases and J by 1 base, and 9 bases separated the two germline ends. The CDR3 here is CARSQDMSYEQYF. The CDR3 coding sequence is TGTGCCAGAAGCCAGGACATGTCCTACGAGCAGTACTTC.

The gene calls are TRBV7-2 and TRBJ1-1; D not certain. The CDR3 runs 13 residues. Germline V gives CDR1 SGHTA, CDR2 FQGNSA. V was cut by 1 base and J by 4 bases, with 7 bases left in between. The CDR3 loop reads CASSLERSTEAFF. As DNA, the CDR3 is TGTGCCAGCAGCTTAGAGAGGAGCACTGAAGCTTTCTTT. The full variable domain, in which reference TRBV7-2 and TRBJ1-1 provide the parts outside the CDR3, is GAGVSQSPSNKVTEKGKDVELRCDPISGHTALYWYRQSLGQGLEFLIYFQGNSAPDKSGLPSDRFSAERTGGSVSTLTIQRTQQEDSAVYLCASSLERSTEAFFGQGTRLTVV.

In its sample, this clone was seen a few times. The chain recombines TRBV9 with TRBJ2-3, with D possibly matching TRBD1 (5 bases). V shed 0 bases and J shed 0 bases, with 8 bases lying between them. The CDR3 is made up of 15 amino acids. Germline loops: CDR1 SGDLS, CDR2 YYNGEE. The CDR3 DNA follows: TGTGCCAGCAGCGTAGAAGGGGTCAGCACAGATACGCAGTATTTT. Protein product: CASSVEGVSTDTQYF.

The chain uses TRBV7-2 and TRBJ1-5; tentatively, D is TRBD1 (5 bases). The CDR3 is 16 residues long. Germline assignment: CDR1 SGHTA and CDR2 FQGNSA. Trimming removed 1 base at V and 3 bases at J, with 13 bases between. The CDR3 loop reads CASSLVGGKNNQPQHF. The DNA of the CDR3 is TGTGCCAGCAGCTTAGTGGGGGGTAAGAACAATCAGCCCCAGCATTTT.

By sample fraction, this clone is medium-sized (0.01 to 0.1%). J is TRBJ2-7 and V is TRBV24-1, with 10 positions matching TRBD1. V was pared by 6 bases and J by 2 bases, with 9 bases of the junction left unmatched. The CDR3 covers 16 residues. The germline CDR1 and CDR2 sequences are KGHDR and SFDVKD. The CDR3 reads CATSPGTGAAAYEQYF. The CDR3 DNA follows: TGTGCCACCAGTCCCGGGACAGGGGCCGCCGCCTACGAGCAGTACTTC.

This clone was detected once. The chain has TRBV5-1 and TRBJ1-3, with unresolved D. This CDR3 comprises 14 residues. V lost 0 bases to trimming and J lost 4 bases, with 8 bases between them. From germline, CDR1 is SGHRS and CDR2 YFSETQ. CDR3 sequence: CASSLGTGGNTIYF. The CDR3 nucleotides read TGCGCCAGCAGCTTGGGGACGGGAGGAAACACCATATATTTT.

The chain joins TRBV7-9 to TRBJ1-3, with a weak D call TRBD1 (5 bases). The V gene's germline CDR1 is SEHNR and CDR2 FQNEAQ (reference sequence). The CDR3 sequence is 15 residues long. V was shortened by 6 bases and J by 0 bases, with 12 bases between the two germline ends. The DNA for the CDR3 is TGTGCCAGCAGATCTACAGGCAGCTCTGGAAACACCATATATTTT. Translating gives CASRSTGSSGNTIYF.

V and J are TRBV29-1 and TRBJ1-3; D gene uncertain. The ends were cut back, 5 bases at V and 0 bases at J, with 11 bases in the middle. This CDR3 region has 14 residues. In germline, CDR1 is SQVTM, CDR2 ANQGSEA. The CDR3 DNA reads TGCAGCGTTCTAGCTTTGGACTCTGGAAACACCATATATTTT. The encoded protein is CSVLALDSGNTIYF.

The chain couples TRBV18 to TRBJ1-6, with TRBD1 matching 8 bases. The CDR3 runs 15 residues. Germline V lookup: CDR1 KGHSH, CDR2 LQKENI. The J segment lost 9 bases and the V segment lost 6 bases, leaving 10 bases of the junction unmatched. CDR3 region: CASSLSGQGASPLHF. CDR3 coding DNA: TGTGCCAGCTCTCTTTCGGGGCAGGGGGCTTCACCCCTCCACTTT.

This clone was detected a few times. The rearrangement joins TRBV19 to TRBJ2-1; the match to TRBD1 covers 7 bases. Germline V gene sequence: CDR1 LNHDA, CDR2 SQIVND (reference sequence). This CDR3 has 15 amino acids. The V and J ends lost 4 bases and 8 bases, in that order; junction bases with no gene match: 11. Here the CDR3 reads CASSTRQGTADEQFF. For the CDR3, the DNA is TGTGCCAGTAGTACCCGACAGGGAACGGCGGATGAGCAGTTCTTC.

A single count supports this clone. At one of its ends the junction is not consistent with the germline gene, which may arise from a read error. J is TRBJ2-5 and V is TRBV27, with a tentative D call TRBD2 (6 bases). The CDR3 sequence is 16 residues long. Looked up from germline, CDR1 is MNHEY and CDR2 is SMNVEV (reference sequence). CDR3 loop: CASRQLGDWEGETQYF. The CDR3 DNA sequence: TGTGCGAGCAGACAATTAGGGGACTGGGAAGGGGAGACCCAGTACTTC.

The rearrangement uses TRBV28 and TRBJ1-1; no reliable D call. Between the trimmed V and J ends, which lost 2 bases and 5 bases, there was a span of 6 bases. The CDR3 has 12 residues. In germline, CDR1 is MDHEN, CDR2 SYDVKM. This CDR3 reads CASSLTHTEAFF. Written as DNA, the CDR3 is TGTGCCAGCAGTTTAACTCATACTGAAGCTTTCTTT.

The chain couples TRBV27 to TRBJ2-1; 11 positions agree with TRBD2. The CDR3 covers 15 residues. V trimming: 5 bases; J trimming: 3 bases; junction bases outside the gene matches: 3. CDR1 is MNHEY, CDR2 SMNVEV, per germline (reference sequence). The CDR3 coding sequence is TGTGCCAGCAGTACCGGACTAGCGGGCTACAATGAGCAGTTCTTC. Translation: CASSTGLAGYNEQFF.

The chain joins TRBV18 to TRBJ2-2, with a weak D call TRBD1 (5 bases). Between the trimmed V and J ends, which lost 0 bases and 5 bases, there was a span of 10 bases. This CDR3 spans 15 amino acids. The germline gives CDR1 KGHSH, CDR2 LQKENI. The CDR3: CASSPPSRGTGELFF. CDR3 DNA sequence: TGTGCCAGCTCACCACCGAGTAGGGGAACCGGGGAGCTGTTTTTT.

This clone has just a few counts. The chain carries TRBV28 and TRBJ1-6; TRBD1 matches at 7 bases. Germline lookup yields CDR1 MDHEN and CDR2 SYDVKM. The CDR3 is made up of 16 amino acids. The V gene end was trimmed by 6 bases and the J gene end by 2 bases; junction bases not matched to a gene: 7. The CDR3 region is CASRGGRGAYNSPLHF. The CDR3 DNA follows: TGTGCCAGCAGGGGGGGCAGGGGGGCCTATAATTCACCCCTCCACTTT.

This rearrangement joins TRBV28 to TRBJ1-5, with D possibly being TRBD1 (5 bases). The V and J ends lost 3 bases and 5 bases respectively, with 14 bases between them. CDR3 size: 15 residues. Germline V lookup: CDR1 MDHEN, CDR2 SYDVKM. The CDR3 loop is CASSLGRGMDQPQHF. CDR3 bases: TGTGCCAGCAGTTTGGGTCGGGGGATGGATCAGCCCCAGCATTTT.

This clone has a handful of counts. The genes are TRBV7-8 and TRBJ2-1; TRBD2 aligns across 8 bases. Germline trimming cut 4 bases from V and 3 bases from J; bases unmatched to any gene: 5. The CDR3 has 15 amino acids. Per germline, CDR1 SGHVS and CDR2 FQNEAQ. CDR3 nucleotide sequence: TGTGCCAGCAGCTCAGCGGGAGCGAGCTACAATGAGCAGTTCTTC. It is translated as CASSSAGASYNEQFF.

CDR3 in DNA: TGTGCCAGCAGCAGACAGGGTGGCTACGAGCAGTACTTC. This gives the protein CASSRQGGYEQYF. This chain uses TRBV28 with TRBJ2-7, with 7 bases matching TRBD1. The CDR3 length is 13 residues. Germline-derived CDR1 and CDR2 are MDHEN and SYDVKM. Germline trimming cut 6 bases from V and 3 bases from J; bases unmatched to any gene: 5.

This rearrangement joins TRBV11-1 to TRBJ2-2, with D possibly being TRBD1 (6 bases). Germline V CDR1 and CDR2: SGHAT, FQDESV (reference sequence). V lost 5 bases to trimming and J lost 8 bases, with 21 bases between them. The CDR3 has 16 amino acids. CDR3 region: CASSPRMGQFGGELFF. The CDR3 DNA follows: TGTGCCAGCAGCCCGAGAATGGGACAATTTGGGGGGGAGCTGTTTTTT.

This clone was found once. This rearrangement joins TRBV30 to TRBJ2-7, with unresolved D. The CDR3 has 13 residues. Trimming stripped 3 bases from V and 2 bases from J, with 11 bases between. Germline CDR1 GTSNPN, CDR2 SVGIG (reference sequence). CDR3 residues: CAWSRWATYEQYF. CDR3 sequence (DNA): TGTGCCTGGAGCCGGTGGGCCACCTACGAGCAGTACTTC.

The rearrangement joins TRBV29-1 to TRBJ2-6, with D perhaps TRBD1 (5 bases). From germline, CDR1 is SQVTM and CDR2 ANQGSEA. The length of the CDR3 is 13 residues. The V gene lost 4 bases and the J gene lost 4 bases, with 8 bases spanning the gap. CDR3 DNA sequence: TGCAGCGTTGGACAGTCCGGGGCCAACGTCCTGACTTTC. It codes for CSVGQSGANVLTF.

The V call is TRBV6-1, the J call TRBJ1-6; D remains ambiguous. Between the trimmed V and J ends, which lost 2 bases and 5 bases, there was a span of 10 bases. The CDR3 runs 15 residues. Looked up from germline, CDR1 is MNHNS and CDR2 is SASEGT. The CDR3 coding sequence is TGTGCCAGCAGTGAACAGGAAGTAAATAATTCACCCCTCCACTTT. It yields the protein CASSEQEVNNSPLHF.

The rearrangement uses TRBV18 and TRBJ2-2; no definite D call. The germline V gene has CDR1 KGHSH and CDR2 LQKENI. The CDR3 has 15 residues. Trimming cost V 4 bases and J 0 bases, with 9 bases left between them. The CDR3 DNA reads TGTGCCAGCTCACTACCGGCAACGAACACCGGGGAGCTGTTTTTT. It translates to CASSLPATNTGELFF.

CDR3 sequence: CASHQGSGSPETQYF. The CDR3 nucleotides are TGTGCCAGCCACCAGGGTAGCGGGAGTCCAGAGACCCAGTACTTC. This chain uses TRBV6-5 with TRBJ2-5; TRBD2 matches at 9 bases. Germline CDR1 MNHEY, CDR2 SVGAGI. V lost 8 bases to trimming and J lost 4 bases; unmatched junction nucleotides: 11. The CDR3 sequence is 15 residues long.

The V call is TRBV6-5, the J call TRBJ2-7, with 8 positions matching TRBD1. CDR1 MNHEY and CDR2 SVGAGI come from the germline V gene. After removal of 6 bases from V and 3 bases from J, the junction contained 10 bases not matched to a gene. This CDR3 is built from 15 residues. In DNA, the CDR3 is TGTGCCAGCAGCCCCGACAGGGGTAATTACTACGAGCAGTACTTC. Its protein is CASSPDRGNYYEQYF.